These 8 T cell receptor beta chains originate from one sample sequenced in a study of vaccination effects on CD4 cells after COVID-19 (dated by TCRdb to between 2020 and 2023). Libraries were prepared through the immunoSEQ multiplex PCR assay. Drawn from immuneACCESS, this table holds only the in-frame rearrangements with V and J called that TCRdb kept. Clones are partly lost; checked studies trace under half to an unresolved V gene and leave the rest unexplained. The sample data list about 53,000 clones, and around three quarters of these were observed just once. The ten largest clones capture 2.5% to 3.5% of the sample. After around 11 days of culture, CD4+ T cells were isolated with the EasySep CD4+ T cell isolation kit. What these receptors recognize is not known. The starting material was CD4+ T cells from PBMCs cultured without peptide, obtained before COVID-19 vaccination. The source is a human donor who received a COVID-19 vaccine.

The chain joins TRBV5-6 to TRBJ2-3, with 10 nucleotides matching TRBD2. Trimming at V came to 0 bases and at J to 4 bases, leaving 5 bases not matched to a gene. The germline gives CDR1 SGHDT, CDR2 YYEEEE. The CDR3 spans 16 residues. CDR3 DNA sequence: TGTGCCAGCAGCTTGGAGTTACTAGCGGGGCCAGATACGCAGTATTTT. Residues: CASSLELLAGPDTQYF.

The rearrangement links TRBV28 to TRBJ1-3, with unresolved D. The CDR3 spans 17 residues. Per germline, CDR1 MDHEN and CDR2 SYDVKM. V was cut by 3 bases and J by 3 bases, with 18 bases left in between. CDR3 nucleotide sequence: TGTGCCAGCAGTTTCTTCGGAGCCGTTTCAAATGGAAACACCATATATTTT. Protein product: CASSFFGAVSNGNTIYF.

There are a few counts of this clone. The chain has TRBV5-5 and TRBJ2-7; D is possibly TRBD2 (6 bases). CDR1 and CDR2 (germline): SGHKS, YYEKEE (reference sequence). Trimming took 0 bases from V and 3 from J, leaving 10 bases between them. This CDR3 spans 14 amino acids. CDR3 sequence: CASSLGAGGYEQYV. The CDR3 DNA reads as TGTGCCAGCAGCTTGGGAGCCGGGGGCTACGAGCAGTACGTC.

V gene TRBV6-5 combines with J gene TRBJ2-2; D ambiguous. V was clipped by 2 bases and J by 0 bases, with 10 bases between them. The CDR3 is 16 residues long. The germline gives CDR1 MNHEY, CDR2 SVGAGI. CDR3 protein: CASSYVGQSNTGELFF. DNA for the CDR3: TGTGCCAGCAGTTACGTCGGTCAGTCGAACACCGGGGAGCTGTTTTTT.

The chain links TRBV2 to TRBJ1-1, with TRBD1 identical over 11 bases. The germline V gene has CDR1 SNHLY and CDR2 FYNNEI. The CDR3 totals 16 residues. V shed 6 bases and J 11 bases; nucleotides not matched to a gene: 17. This CDR3 is CASRRSPGQGEGMAFF. CDR3 bases: TGTGCCAGCAGAAGATCTCCGGGACAGGGGGAAGGAATGGCTTTCTTT.

This clone was recorded only once. This chain uses TRBV18 with TRBJ2-5; 7 bases agree with TRBD2. V gave up 3 bases and J gave up 7 bases; unmatched junction bases: 5. This CDR3 contains 13 residues. Germline CDR1 is KGHSH and CDR2 is LQKENI. In DNA form, the CDR3 reads TGTGCCAGCTCACCCGGACTAGGCGGGACCCAGTACTTC. It specifies CASSPGLGGTQYF.

The rearrangement links TRBV4-2 to TRBJ2-5; 14 bases are shared with TRBD2. CDR1 and CDR2 (germline): LGHNA, YNFKEQ. This CDR3 is built from 17 residues. V dropped 3 bases and J dropped 3; count of bases not matched to a gene: 6. The CDR3 DNA follows: TGTGCCAGCAGCCAGGACAGGGGACTAGCGGGGGAAGAGACCCAGTACTTC. As protein: CASSQDRGLAGEETQYF.

The chain recombines TRBV6-4 with TRBJ2-7; 7 nucleotides match TRBD1. V shed 8 bases and J 7 bases; nucleotides not matched to a gene: 8. Looked up from germline, CDR1 is MRHNA and CDR2 is SNTAGT. This CDR3 is built from 12 residues. In DNA form, the CDR3 reads TGTGCCAGCCCCGACAGGGTGGAGGAGCAGTACGTC. Its protein product is CASPDRVEEQYV.